This T cell receptor beta chain emerged from a study of T cells expressing NK-cell markers. Study overall: Sorted T-cell subsets CD3+CD56+NKG2C+, CD3+CD56+NKG2C- and CD3+CD56-NKG2C+ were TCR beta-sequenced.

TCRdb re-called the 5' RACE reads and gives one entry per CDR3 protein, without DNA. The sample is made up of around 8,000 distinct CDR3 sequences, and the top ten hold about 10% of it. This CDR3 contains 16 residues. Germline lookup yields CDR1 SGHRS and CDR2 YFSETQ. This sequence originates from a man aged 18 to 30 in good health. The gene calls are TRBV5-1 and TRBJ2-1. Sequenced sample: blood T cells: a sorted CD56 or NKG2C T cell subset, CD4+ or CD8+ T cells, or bulk PBMC T cells (not recorded which). CDR3 loop: CASSPYLDGGYNEQFF.